This entry concerns a single T cell receptor beta chain. The protocol was immunoSEQ multiplex PCR, while the TCRdb copy is restricted to in-frame clones and leaves out a portion. The sample includes fewer than 70,000 clones, 80% to 90% of them seen just once. The record originates from a study of blood T cell repertoires in COVID-19. In the study overall: Nucleic acid was either cDNA or gDNA, and it came from T cells, B-cell-depleted T cells, or PBMCs.

CDR1 and CDR2 from the germline V gene are SQVTM and ANQGSEA. This CDR3 is 13 amino acids long. V was cut by 3 bases and J by 1 base, with 10 bases left in between. The sequence was obtained from a human donor in a cohort sampled during active COVID-19. The chain is built from TRBV29-1 and TRBJ2-7; D is unresolved. The sequencing input was peripheral blood. This CDR3 is CSVDLGRSYEQYF. Here the CDR3 DNA reads TGCAGCGTTGACCTAGGTAGATCCTACGAGCAGTACTTC.